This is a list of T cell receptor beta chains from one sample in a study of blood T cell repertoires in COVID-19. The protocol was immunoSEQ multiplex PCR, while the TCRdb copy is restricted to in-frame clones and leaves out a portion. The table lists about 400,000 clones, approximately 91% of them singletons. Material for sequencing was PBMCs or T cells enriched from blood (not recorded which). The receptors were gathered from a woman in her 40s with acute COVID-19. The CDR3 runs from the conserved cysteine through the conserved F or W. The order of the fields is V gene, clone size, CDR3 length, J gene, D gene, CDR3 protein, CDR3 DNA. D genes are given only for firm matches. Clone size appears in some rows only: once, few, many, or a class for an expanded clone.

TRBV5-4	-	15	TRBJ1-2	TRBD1	CASSYPGTGGGGYTF	TGTGCCAGCAGCTACCCCGGGACAGGGGGTGGAGGCTACACCTTC
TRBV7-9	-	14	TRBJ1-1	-	CASSPRLLNTEAFF	TGTGCCAGCAGCCCGAGACTCCTGAACACTGAAGCTTTCTTT
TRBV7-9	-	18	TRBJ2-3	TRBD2	CASSFRRGAGGREDTQYF	TGTGCCAGCAGCTTCCGCCGGGGAGCGGGGGGGCGGGAAGATACGCAGTATTTT
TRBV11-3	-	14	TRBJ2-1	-	CASSSRAGYNEQFF	TGTGCCAGCAGCTCTCGAGCGGGCTACAATGAGCAGTTCTTC
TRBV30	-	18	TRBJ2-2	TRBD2	CAWSLGQERGGFTGELFF	TGTGCCTGGAGTCTAGGGCAAGAGCGGGGGGGCTTTACCGGGGAGCTGTTTTTT
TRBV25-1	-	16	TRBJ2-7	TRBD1	CASSGYETGGSYEQYF	TGTGCCAGCAGTGGATATGAGACAGGGGGCTCCTACGAGCAGTACTTC
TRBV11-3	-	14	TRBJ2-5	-	CASSRPGWVETQYF	TGTGCCAGCAGCCGGCCAGGGTGGGTAGAGACCCAGTACTTC
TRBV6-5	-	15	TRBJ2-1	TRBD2	CASRTGGLAYNEQFF	TGTGCCAGCAGGACCGGGGGGTTGGCCTACAATGAGCAGTTCTTC
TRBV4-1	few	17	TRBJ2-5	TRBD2	CASSQELTSGGGETQYF	TGCGCCAGCAGCCAAGAGTTGACTAGCGGGGGTGGTGAGACCCAGTACTTC
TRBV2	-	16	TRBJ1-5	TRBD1	CASSSKRGQSNQPQHF	TGTGCCAGCAGTTCTAAAAGGGGGCAGAGCAATCAGCCCCAGCATTTT
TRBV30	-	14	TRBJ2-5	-	CAWSTHGDSPTQYF	TGTGCCTGGAGTACACACGGGGACTCGCCGACCCAGTACTTC
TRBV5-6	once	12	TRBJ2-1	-	CASSWHYNEQFF	TGTGCCAGCTCGTGGCATTACAATGAGCAGTTCTTC
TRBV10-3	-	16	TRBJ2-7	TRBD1	CAISGGGQGALDEQYF	TGTGCCATCAGTGGGGGCGGACAGGGGGCGCTGGACGAGCAGTACTTC
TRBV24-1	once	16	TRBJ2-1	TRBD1	CATSDLEKDRFNEQFF	TGTGCCACCAGTGATTTAGAAAAGGACAGGTTCAATGAGCAGTTCTTC
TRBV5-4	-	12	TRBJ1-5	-	CASSFRGGPQHF	TGTGCCAGCAGCTTTCGGGGTGGGCCCCAGCATTTT
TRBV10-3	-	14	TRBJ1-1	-	CAISPGQMNTEAFF	TGTGCCATCAGCCCCGGACAGATGAACACTGAAGCTTTCTTT
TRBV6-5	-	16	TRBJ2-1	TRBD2	CASSFTGGSSYNEQFF	TGTGCCAGCAGTTTCACGGGGGGTTCGTCCTACAATGAGCAGTTCTTC
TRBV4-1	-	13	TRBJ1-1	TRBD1	CASSDRTGTEAFF	TGCGCCAGCAGCGACCGGACAGGGACTGAAGCTTTCTTT
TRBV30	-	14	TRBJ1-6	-	CAWSGAGDNSPLHF	TGTGCCTGGAGTGGGGCAGGGGATAATTCACCCCTCCACTTT
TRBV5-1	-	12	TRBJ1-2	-	CASSPYREGYTF	TGCGCCAGCAGCCCATACAGGGAAGGCTACACCTTC
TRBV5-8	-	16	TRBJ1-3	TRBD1	CASSPYTGGDGNTIYF	TGTGCCAGCAGCCCCTACACAGGGGGCGATGGAAACACCATATATTTT
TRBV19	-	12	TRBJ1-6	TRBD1	CASSPDQGALHF	TGTGCCAGTAGTCCCGATCAGGGGGCCCTCCACTTT
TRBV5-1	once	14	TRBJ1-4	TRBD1	CASSLGTGNEKLFF	TGCGCCAGCAGCTTGGGGACAGGAAATGAAAAACTGTTTTTT
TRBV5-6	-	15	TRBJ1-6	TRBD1	CASSVGQVYNSPLHF	TGTGCCAGCAGCGTTGGACAGGTTTATAATTCACCCCTCCACTTT
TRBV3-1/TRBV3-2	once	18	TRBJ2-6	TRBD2	CASSHPGLAGSGANVLTF	TGTGCCAGCAGCCATCCGGGACTAGCGGGCTCTGGGGCCAACGTCCTGACTTTC
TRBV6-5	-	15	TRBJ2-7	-	CASTKQTGGAYEQYF	TGTGCCAGCACTAAACAAACCGGGGGAGCCTACGAGCAGTACTTC
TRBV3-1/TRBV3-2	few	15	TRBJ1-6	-	CASSQKGVGGSPLHF	TGTGCCAGCAGCCAAAAGGGAGTAGGCGGTTCACCCCTCCACTTT
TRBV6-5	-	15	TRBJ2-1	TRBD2	CASSYGGSSYNEQFF	TGTGCCAGCAGTTATGGCGGGAGCTCCTACAATGAGCAGTTCTTC
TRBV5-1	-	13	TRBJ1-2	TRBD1	CASGYRDSYGYTF	TGCGCCAGTGGCTACCGGGACAGCTATGGCTACACCTTC
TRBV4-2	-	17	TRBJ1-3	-	CASKDNYRPGSGNTIYF	TGTGCCAGCAAGGACAACTACCGACCTGGCTCTGGAAACACCATATATTTT
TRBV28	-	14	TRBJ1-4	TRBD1	CASSRQGIVEKLFF	TGTGCCAGCAGTCGACAGGGTATAGTAGAAAAACTGTTTTTT
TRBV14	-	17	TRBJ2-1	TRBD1	CASSQGRDRALRNEQFF	TGTGCCAGCAGCCAAGGTCGGGACAGGGCGTTGCGAAATGAGCAGTTCTTC
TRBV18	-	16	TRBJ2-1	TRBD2	CASSPPSGGYYNEQFF	TGTGCCAGCTCACCACCTAGCGGGGGGTATTACAATGAGCAGTTCTTC
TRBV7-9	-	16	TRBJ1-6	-	CASSPEGAGSNSPLHF	TGTGCCAGCAGTCCTGAAGGAGCAGGGTCTAATTCACCCCTCCACTTT
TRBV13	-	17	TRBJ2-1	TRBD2	CASSSLAGGPSDNEQFF	TGTGCCAGCAGCTCCCTAGCGGGGGGGCCGAGTGACAATGAGCAGTTCTTC
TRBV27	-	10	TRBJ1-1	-	CASSLQEAFF	TGTGCCAGCAGTTTACAGGAAGCTTTCTTT
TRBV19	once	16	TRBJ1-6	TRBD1	CASSTPGTGGSSPLHF	TGTGCCAGTAGTACCCCTGGGACAGGGGGTAGTTCACCCCTCCACTTT
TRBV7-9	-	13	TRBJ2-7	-	CASSLGNLYEQYF	TGTGCCAGCAGCCTCGGGAATCTCTACGAGCAGTACTTC
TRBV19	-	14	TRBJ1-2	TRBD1	CASSTTGGRGGYTF	TGTGCCAGTAGTACTACAGGGGGCAGAGGTGGCTACACCTTC
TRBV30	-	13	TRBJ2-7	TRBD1	CAWSRDSPYEQYF	TGTGCCTGGAGTAGGGACAGCCCCTACGAGCAGTACTTC
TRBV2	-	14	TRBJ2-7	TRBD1	CARGPAGGSYEQYF	TGTGCCAGGGGGCCGGCAGGGGGCTCCTACGAGCAGTACTTC
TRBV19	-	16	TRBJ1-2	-	CASSPLPTGQNYGYTF	TGTGCCAGTAGTCCCCTTCCTACCGGACAAAACTATGGCTACACCTTC
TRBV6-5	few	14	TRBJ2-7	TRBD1	CASSLTGNSYEQYF	TGTGCCAGCAGCCTGACAGGGAATTCCTACGAGCAGTACTTC
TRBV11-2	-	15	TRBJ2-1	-	CASSFAGGLYNEQFF	TGTGCCAGCAGCTTTGCAGGGGGGCTCTACAATGAGCAGTTCTTC
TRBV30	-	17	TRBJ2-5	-	CAWSVLGPDYTQETQYF	TGTGCCTGGAGTGTACTAGGGCCGGACTACACCCAAGAGACCCAGTACTTC
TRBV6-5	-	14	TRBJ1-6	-	CASTEGLYNSPLHF	TGTGCCAGCACCGAGGGACTATATAATTCACCCCTCCACTTT
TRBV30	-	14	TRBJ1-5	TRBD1	CAYTTGGGNQPQHF	TGTGCCTACACGACAGGGGGAGGCAATCAGCCCCAGCATTTT
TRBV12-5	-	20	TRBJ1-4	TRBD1	CASGYFLGGTGGRVNEKLFF	TGTGCTAGTGGTTACTTCTTAGGGGGCACGGGCGGTCGGGTAAATGAAAAACTGTTTTTT
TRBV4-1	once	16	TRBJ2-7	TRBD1	CASSQEDGTGSHEQYF	TGCGCCAGCAGCCAAGAGGATGGGACAGGGTCCCACGAGCAGTACTTC
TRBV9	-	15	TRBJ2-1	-	CASSVDRAGINEQFF	TGTGCCAGCAGCGTAGACAGGGCTGGGATCAATGAGCAGTTCTTC
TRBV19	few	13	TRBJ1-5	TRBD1	CASKDRLNQPQHF	TGTGCCAGCAAGGACAGGTTAAATCAGCCCCAGCATTTT